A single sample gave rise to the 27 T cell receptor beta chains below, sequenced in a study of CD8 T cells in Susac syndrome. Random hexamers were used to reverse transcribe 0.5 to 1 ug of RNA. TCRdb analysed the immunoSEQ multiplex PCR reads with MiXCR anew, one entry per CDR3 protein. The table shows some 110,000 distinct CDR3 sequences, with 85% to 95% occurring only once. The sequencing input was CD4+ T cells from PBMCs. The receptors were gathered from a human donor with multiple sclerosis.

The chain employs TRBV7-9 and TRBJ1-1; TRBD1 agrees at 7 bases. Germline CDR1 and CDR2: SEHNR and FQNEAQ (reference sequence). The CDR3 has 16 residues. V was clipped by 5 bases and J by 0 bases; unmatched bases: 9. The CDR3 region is CASSRYRGRLNTEAFF. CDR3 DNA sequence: TGTGCCAGCAGCCGATACAGGGGCCGGCTGAACACTGAAGCTTTCTTT.

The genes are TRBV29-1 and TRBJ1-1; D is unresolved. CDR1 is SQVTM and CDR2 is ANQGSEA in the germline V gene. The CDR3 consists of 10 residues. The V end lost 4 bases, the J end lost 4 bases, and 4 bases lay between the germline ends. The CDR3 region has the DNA TGCAGCGTTGCGTTCACTGAAGCTTTCTTT. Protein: CSVAFTEAFF. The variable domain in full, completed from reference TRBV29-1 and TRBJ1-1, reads SAVISQKPSRDICQRGTSLTIQCQVDSQVTMMFWYRQQPGQSLTLIATANQGSEATYESGFVIDKFPISRPNLTFSTLTVSNMSPEDSSIYLCSVAFTEAFFGQGTRLTVV.

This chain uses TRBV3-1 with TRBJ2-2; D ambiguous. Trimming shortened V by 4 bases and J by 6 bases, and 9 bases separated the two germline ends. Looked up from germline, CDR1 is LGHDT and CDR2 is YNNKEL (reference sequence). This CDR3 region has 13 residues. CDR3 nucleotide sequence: TGTGCCAGCAGCCTTACCGGGTCCGGGGAGCTGTTTTTT. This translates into CASSLTGSGELFF.

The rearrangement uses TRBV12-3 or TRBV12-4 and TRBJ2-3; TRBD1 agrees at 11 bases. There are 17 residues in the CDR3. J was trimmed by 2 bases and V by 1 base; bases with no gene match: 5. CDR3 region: CASSLGTGGSPTDTQYF. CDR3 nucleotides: TGTGCCAGCAGTTTAGGGACAGGGGGCTCACCCACAGATACGCAGTATTTT.

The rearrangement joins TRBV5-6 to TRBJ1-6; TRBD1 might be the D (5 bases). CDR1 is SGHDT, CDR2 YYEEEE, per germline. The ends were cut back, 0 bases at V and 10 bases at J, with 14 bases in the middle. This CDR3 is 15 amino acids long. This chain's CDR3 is CASSLVGGGDSPLHF. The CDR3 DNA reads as TGTGCCAGCAGCTTGGTGGGGGGAGGCGACTCACCCCTCCACTTT.

The CDR3 is CASSPPGQTEAFF. CDR3 in DNA: TGTGCCAGCAGCCCCCCCGGGCAGACTGAAGCTTTCTTT. This chain joins TRBV6-2 or TRBV6-3 and TRBJ1-1; D remains unclear. V lost 6 bases and J 5 bases, leaving 13 bases between the germline ends. Germline CDR1 is MNHEY and CDR2 is SVGEGT. The CDR3 consists of 13 residues.

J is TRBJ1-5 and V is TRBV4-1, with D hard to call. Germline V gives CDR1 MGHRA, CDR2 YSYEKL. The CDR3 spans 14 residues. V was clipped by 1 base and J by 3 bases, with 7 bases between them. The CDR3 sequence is CASSQVRLNQPQHF. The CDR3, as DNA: TGCGCCAGCAGCCAAGTACGTCTCAATCAGCCCCAGCATTTT.

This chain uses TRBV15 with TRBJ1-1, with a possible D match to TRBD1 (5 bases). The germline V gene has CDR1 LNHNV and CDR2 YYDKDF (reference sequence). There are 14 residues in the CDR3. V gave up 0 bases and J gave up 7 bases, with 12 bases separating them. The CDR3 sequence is CATSRDLGGSEAFF. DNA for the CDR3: TGTGCCACCAGCAGAGATCTTGGGGGGAGTGAAGCTTTCTTT.

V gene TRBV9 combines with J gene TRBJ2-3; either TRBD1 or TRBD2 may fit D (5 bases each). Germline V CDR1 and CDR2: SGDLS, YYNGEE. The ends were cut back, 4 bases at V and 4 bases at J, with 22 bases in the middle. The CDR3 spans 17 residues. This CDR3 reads CASSSYLWDRGPDTQYF. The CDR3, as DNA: TGTGCCAGCAGCTCCTACCTGTGGGACCGCGGCCCAGATACGCAGTATTTT.

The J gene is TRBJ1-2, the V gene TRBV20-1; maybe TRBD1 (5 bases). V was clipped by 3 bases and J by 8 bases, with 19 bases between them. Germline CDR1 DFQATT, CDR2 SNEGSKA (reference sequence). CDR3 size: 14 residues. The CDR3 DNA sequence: TGCAGTGCTAGTTGGGCAGGGACGGTGGGGGGCTACACCTTC. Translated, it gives CSASWAGTVGGYTF.

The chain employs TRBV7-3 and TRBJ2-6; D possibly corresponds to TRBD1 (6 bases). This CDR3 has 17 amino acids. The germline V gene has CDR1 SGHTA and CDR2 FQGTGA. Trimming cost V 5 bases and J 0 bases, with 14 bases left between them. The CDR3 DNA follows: TGTGCCAGCAGCCTCTCGGGACATCTCTCTGGGGCCAACGTCCTGACTTTC. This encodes CASSLSGHLSGANVLTF.

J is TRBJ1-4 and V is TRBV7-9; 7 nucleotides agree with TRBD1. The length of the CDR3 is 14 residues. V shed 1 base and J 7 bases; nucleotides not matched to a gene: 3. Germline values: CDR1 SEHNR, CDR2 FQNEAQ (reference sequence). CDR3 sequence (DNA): TGTGCCAGCAGCTTAGGACAGGGAGGTGAAAAACTGTTTTTT. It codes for CASSLGQGGEKLFF.

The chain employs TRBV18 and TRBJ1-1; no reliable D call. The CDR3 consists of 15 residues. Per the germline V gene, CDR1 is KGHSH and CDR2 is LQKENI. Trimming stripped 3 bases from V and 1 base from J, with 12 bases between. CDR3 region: CASSPTYTQNTEAFF. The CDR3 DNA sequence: TGTGCCAGCTCACCCACCTATACACAGAACACTGAAGCTTTCTTT.

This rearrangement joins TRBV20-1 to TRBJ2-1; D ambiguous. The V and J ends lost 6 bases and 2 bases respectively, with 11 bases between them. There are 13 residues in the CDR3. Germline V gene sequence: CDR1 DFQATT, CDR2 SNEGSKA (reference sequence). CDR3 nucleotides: TGCAGTGCCCCGGGCCTTCCCTACAATGAGCAGTTCTTC. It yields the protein CSAPGLPYNEQFF.

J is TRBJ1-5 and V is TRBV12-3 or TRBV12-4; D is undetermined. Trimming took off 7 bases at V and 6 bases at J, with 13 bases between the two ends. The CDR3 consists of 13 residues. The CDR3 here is CASNSAEGQPQHF. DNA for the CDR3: TGTGCCAGCAATTCGGCGGAGGGTCAGCCCCAGCATTTT.

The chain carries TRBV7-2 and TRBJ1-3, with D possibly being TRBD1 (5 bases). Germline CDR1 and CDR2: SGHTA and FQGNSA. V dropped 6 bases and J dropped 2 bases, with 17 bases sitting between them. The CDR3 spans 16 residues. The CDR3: CASSLKGLQAGNTIYF. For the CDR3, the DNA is TGTGCCAGCAGTCTAAAGGGGCTGCAGGCTGGAAACACCATATATTTT.

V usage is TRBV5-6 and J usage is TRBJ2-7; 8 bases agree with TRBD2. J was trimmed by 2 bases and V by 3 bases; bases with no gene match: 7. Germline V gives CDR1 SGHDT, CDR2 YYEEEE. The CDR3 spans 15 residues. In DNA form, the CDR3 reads TGTGCCAGCAGCTATCTAACGGGGGGGCCCTACGAGCAGTACTTC. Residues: CASSYLTGGPYEQYF.

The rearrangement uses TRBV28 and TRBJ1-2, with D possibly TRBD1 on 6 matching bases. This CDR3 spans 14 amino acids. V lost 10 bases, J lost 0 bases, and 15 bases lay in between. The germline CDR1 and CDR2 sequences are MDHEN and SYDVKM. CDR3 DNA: TGTGCCACCCTTCGGGGGGCAGCTAACTATGGCTACACCTTC. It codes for CATLRGAANYGYTF.

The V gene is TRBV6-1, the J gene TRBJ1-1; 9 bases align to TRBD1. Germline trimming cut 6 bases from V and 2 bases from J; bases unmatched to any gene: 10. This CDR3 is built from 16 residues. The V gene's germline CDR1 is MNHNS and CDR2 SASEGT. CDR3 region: CASSQYRGQGNTEAFF. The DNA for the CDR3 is TGTGCCAGCAGCCAATACAGGGGACAGGGAAACACTGAAGCTTTCTTT.

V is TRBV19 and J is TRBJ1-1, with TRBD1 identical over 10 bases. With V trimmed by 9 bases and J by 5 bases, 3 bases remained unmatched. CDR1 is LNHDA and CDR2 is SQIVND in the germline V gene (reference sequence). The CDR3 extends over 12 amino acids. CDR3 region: CASSGQGTEAFF. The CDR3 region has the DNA TGTGCCAGCTCGGGACAGGGGACTGAAGCTTTCTTT. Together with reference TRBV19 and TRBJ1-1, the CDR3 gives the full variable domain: DGGITQSPKYLFRKEGQNVTLSCEQNLNHDAMYWYRQDPGQGLRLIYYSQIVNDFQKGDIAEGYSVSREKKESFPLTVTSAQKNPTAFYLCASSGQGTEAFFGQGTRLTVV.

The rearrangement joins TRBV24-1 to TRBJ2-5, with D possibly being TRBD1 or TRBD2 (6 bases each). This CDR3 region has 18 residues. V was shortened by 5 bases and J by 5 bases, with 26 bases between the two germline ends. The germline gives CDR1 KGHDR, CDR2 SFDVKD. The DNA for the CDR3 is TGTGCCACCAGTGCCTCAGGGAGAGCCCGGGGGCGAGGGGAGACCCAGTACTTC. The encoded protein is CATSASGRARGRGETQYF.

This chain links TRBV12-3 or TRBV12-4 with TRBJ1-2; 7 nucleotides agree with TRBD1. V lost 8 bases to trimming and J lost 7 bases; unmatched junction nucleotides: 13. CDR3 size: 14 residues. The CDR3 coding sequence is TGTGCCAGCGGACCCCAAAACAGGGGCGGTGGCTACACCTTC. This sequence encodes CASGPQNRGGGYTF.

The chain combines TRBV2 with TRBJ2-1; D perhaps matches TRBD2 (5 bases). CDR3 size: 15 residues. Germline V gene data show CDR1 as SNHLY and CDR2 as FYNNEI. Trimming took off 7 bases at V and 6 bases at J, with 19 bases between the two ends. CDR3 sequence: CASTPERGSSNEQFF. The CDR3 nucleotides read TGTGCCAGCACCCCCGAACGAGGGTCGAGCAATGAGCAGTTCTTC.

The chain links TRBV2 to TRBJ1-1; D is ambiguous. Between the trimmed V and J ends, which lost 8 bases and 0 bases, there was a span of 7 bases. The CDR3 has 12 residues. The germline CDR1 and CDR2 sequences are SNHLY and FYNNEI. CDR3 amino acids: CASCVMNTEAFF. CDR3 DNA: TGTGCCAGCTGTGTGATGAACACTGAAGCTTTCTTT.

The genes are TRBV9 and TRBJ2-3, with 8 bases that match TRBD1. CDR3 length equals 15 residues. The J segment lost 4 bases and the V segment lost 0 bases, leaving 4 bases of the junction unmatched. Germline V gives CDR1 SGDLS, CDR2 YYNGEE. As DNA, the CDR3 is TGTGCCAGCAGCGTAGAGGGGACAGGTCCAGATACGCAGTATTTT. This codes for CASSVEGTGPDTQYF.

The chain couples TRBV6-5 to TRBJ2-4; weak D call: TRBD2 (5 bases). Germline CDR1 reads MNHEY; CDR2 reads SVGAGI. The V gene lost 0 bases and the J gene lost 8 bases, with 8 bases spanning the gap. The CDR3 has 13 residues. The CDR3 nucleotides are TGTGCCAGCAGTTACTCGTGGGGAGACATTCAGTACTTC. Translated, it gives CASSYSWGDIQYF.

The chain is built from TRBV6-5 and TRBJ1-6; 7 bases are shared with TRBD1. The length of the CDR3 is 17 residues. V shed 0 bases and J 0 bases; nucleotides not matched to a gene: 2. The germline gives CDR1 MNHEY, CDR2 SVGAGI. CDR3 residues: CASSYSGQSSYNSPLHF. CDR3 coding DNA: TGTGCCAGCAGTTACTCGGGACAGAGCTCCTATAATTCACCCCTCCACTTT.